One T cell receptor beta chain is described in this entry. Its antigen remains unidentified. A junction end diverges from the germline sequence, so it may reflect a read error. The data belong to a study of PD-1 blockade in classical Hodgkin lymphoma. Time point meaning: cycle 4 day 1 (C4D1), after 6 weeks of nivolumab. Every single patient, without exception, relapsed after autologous stem cell transplantation, and brentuximab vedotin exposure varied. The study's findings and limits: Newly diagnosed patients were reported to start with lower TCR diversity than healthy donors. The repertoire differences lack a defined cause, possibly disease activity or prior therapy. Complete responders started with a diversity level that resembled newly diagnosed patients at baseline. Some patients started nivolumab under 1 year after ASCT, and they were excluded.

The CDR3 sequence is 22 residues long. Germline lookup yields CDR1 KGHSH and CDR2 LQKENI. TCRdb's table, derived via immunoSEQ multiplex PCR, lists solely in-frame clones and lacks some. The profile shows more than 15,000 clones, roughly four fifths of them singletons. This sample comprised peripheral blood mononuclear cells (PBMCs), obtained before the fourth cycle of nivolumab. The chain recombines TRBV18 with TRBJ2-7, with TRBD1 identical over 12 bases. The source is a human donor with classical Hodgkin lymphoma. DNA for the CDR3: TGTGCCAGCTCACCACCTAAAAGATCCGGGACAGGGGGCGCATATGTCTCCTCCGAGCAGTACTTC. Translated: CASSPPKRSGTGGAYVSSEQYF.